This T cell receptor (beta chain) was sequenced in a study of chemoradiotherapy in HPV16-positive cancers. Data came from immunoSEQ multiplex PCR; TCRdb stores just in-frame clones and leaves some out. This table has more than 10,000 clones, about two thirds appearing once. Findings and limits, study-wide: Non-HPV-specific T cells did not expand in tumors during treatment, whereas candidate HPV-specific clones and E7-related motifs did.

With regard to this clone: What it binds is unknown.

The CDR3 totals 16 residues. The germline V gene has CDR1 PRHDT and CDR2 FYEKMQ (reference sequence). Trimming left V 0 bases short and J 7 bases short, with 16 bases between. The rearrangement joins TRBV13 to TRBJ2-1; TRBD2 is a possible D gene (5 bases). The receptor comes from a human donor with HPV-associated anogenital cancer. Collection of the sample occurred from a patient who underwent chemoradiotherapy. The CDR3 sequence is CASSLGGVGRRNEQFF. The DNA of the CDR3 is TGTGCCAGCAGCTTAGGCGGGGTAGGTAGGAGGAATGAGCAGTTCTTC.